This TCR beta chain was obtained from a study of blood T cells in healthy people across ages. Through a sample-barcoded 5' primer and a J-beta primer mix, a second PCR was run for about 6 to 11 cycles. TCRdb reprocessed the 5' RACE reads via MiXCR and lists one record per CDR3 protein. The sample contains hundreds of thousands of distinct CDR3 sequences, 20% to 25% of which appear only once. Trimming took off 4 bases at V and 5 bases at J, with 2 bases between the two ends. Germline V gene lookup returns CDR1 SQVTM and CDR2 ANQGSEA. CDR3 length: 10 amino acids. The J gene is TRBJ1-4, the V gene TRBV29-1; no definite D call. The receptor was isolated from a man between 65 and 80 years old in good health. Sequencing was performed on blood. The CDR3 protein is CSVGNEKLFF. In DNA form, the CDR3 reads TGCAGCGTTGGCAATGAAAAACTGTTTTTT.